This T cell receptor (beta chain) was identified in a study of blood T cell repertoires in COVID-19. Study context: Collection of acute and convalescent COVID-19 samples took place in the United States, Italy and Spain. From T cells, B-cell-depleted T cells, or PBMCs came the material, which was cDNA or gDNA.

Using immunoSEQ multiplex PCR, the repertoire was profiled, and TCRdb retains in-frame clones only, with some absent. The repertoire includes around 250,000 clones, approximately 89% of them detected once, and roughly a tenth sits in the top ten. Enrolled during active infection, Seattle patients were then followed longitudinally. Trimming shortened V by 8 bases and J by 0 bases, and 16 bases separated the two germline ends. The CDR3 totals 14 residues. The germline CDR1 and CDR2 sequences are SQVTM and ANQGSEA. The chain uses TRBV29-1 and TRBJ1-2; D remains ambiguous. What was sequenced was peripheral blood. This receptor was obtained from a woman in her 70s with COVID-19, enrolled during active disease. CDR3 DNA: TGCAGCCTCACGAGACACCTAACTAACTATGGCTACACCTTC. This sequence encodes CSLTRHLTNYGYTF.